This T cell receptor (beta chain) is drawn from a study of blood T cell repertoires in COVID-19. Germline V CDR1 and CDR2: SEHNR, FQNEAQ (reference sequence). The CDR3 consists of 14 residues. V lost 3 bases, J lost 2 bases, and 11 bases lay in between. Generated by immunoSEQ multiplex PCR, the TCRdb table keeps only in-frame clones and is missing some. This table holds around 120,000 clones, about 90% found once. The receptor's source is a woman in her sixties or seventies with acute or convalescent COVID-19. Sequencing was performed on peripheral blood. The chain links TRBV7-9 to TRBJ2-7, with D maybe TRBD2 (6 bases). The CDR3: CASSFQEGPYEQYF. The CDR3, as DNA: TGTGCCAGCAGCTTTCAGGAGGGGCCCTACGAGCAGTACTTC.